Each of the 6 T cell receptor beta chains below was sequenced from the same sample in a study of early T cells in non-severe SARS-CoV-2 infection. TCRdb ran MiXCR on the 5' RACE reads and lists one entry per CDR3 protein. The table includes tens of thousands of distinct CDR3 sequences, roughly 13% detected once. Sequences were obtained from whole blood. These TCRs come from an adult who was a healthcare worker with PCR-confirmed SARS-CoV-2 infection or an uninfected control (not recorded which).

This clonotype was counted ten times or more. The chain recombines TRBV6-1 with TRBJ1-1, with TRBD1 matching 8 bases. Trimming cost V 6 bases and J 5 bases; bases outside gene matches: 14. CDR1 MNHNS and CDR2 SASEGT come from the germline V gene. CDR3 length: 16 residues. The CDR3 bases are TGTGCCAGCAGGAGGGTAGGTGGGCAGGGGGCTACTGAAGCTTTCTTT. It yields the protein CASRRVGGQGATEAFF.

This clonotype has just a few counts. This chain links TRBV29-1 with TRBJ2-1; D is unresolved. The V gene's germline CDR1 is SQVTM and CDR2 ANQGSEA. This CDR3 region has 10 residues. V was clipped by 4 bases and J by 7 bases, with 5 bases between them. The CDR3 bases are TGCAGCGTTGCTAGGAATGAGCAGTTCTTC. Protein product: CSVARNEQFF.

The chain couples TRBV20-1 to TRBJ2-7; TRBD1 matches 9 bases. The germline gives CDR1 DFQATT, CDR2 SNEGSKA (reference sequence). V was clipped by 6 bases and J by 3 bases; unmatched bases: 12. There are 15 residues in the CDR3. CDR3 sequence (DNA): TGCAGTGCCCCCCACCCGGGACAGGGAGGCTACGAGCAGTACTTC. This encodes CSAPHPGQGGYEQYF.

This clonotype has a handful of counts. The chain couples TRBV14 to TRBJ1-1, with D unresolved. Germline values: CDR1 SGHDN, CDR2 FVKESK. The CDR3 is made up of 13 amino acids. V lost 1 base and J 3 bases, leaving 6 bases between the germline ends. This CDR3 is CASSQGAHTEAFF. In DNA, the CDR3 is TGTGCCAGCAGCCAAGGGGCCCACACTGAAGCTTTCTTT.

This clonotype showed up many times. This rearrangement joins TRBV2 to TRBJ2-7; no definite D call. CDR1 is SNHLY and CDR2 is FYNNEI in the germline V gene. Between the trimmed V and J ends, which lost 1 base and 4 bases, there was a span of 8 bases. The CDR3 covers 13 residues. Here the CDR3 DNA reads TGTGCCAGCAGTGAAGAGTTTCGGTACGAGCAGTACTTC. It codes for CASSEEFRYEQYF.

This chain connects TRBV7-9 to TRBJ2-2; D is possibly TRBD2 (5 bases). Trimming removed 5 bases from V and 4 bases from J, with 8 bases in between. Per the germline V gene, CDR1 is SEHNR and CDR2 is FQNEAQ (reference sequence). The CDR3 consists of 13 residues. As DNA, the CDR3 is TGTGCCAGCAGCCAAACTAGCACCGGGGAGCTGTTTTTT. As protein: CASSQTSTGELFF.